This section outlines one T cell receptor beta chain sequence together with its context. Its antigen is as yet unknown. This specimen comes from a study of T cell repertoires in cytomegalovirus infection. Whole-study context: CMV infection plus the matching HLA type was flagged by public TCR beta signatures. Whole-study results and caveats: There were carriers of CMV plus the relevant HLA, and cumulative public TCR beta family frequency identified them. HLA-C-restricted TCR beta clonotypes specific for CMV led the ex vivo response.

From the reads, TCRdb called clonotypes with MiXCR, one entry per CDR3 protein. The profile shows 450,000 to 650,000 distinct CDR3 sequences, around two fifths of them singletons. The receptor's source is a human donor in good health (CMV status not recorded). Some clones in this sample may be carry-over from other donors' samples. The starting material was cultured PBMCs, obtained from culture after CMV antigen stimulation.

CDR3 in DNA: TGCAGTGCTAGTTTCCCCGGGACAGTCTCCTACGAGCAGTACTTC. Its translation: CSASFPGTVSYEQYF. The chain couples TRBV20-1 to TRBJ2-7; 7 bases match TRBD1. The CDR3 runs 15 residues. V shed 3 bases and J 0 bases; nucleotides not matched to a gene: 8. CDR1 and CDR2 from the germline V gene are DFQATT and SNEGSKA (reference sequence).